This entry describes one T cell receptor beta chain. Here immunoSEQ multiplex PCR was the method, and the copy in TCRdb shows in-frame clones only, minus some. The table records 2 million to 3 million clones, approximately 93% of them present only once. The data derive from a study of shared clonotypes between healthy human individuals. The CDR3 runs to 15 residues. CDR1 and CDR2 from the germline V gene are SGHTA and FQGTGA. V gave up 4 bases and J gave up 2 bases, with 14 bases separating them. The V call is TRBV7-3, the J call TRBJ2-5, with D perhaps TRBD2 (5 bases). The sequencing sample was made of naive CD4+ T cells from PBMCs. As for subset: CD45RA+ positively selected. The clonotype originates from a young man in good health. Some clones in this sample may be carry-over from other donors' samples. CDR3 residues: CASSSDGGRQETQYF. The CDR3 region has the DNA TGTGCCAGCAGCTCGGACGGAGGCAGACAAGAGACCCAGTACTTC.